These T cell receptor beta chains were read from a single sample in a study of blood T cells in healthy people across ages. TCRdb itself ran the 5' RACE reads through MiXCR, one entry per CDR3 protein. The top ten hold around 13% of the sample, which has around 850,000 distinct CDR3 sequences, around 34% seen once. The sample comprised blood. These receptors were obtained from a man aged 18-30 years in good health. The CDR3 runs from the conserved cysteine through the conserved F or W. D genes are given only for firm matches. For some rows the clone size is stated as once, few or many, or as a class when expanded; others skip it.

CDR3aa: CASSLSGVGELFF
CDR3nt: TGTGCCAGCAGCCTGTCGGGTGTCGGGGAGCTGTTTTTT
j_gene: TRBJ2-2
d_gene: .
v_gene: TRBV7-2
abundance: .

CDR3aa: CASSPQSLTSPRGGYTF
CDR3nt: TGTGCCAGCAGCCCCCAGTCCTTAACAAGCCCGAGAGGTGGCTACACCTTC
j_gene: TRBJ1-2
d_gene: .
v_gene: TRBV7-9
abundance: .

CDR3aa: CASSSSEVGEQYF
CDR3nt: TGTGCCAGCAGCTCCTCGGAGGTAGGCGAGCAGTACTTC
j_gene: TRBJ2-7
d_gene: .
v_gene: TRBV7-2
abundance: few

CDR3aa: CASSYSFQTPPDTQYF
CDR3nt: TGTGCCAGCAGTTACTCTTTCCAGACTCCCCCAGATACGCAGTATTTT
j_gene: TRBJ2-3
d_gene: .
v_gene: TRBV6-5
abundance: .

CDR3aa: CTGSQQGVAKNIQYF
CDR3nt: TGTACCGGCAGCCAACAGGGGGTTGCCAAAAACATTCAGTACTTC
j_gene: TRBJ2-4
d_gene: TRBD1
v_gene: TRBV3-1
abundance: .

CDR3aa: CSARPPTDTQYF
CDR3nt: TGCAGTGCTAGGCCCCCCACAGATACGCAGTATTTT
j_gene: TRBJ2-3
d_gene: .
v_gene: TRBV20-1
abundance: many

CDR3aa: CASSQQGMLQYF
CDR3nt: TGTGCCAGCAGCCAGCAGGGAATGTTGCAGTACTTC
j_gene: TRBJ2-7
d_gene: .
v_gene: TRBV14
abundance: .

CDR3aa: CASSLRSNEQFF
CDR3nt: TGTGCCAGCAGTTTAAGGTCTAATGAGCAGTTCTTC
j_gene: TRBJ2-1
d_gene: .
v_gene: TRBV12-3/TRBV12-4
abundance: few

CDR3aa: CSVEPRGPGELFF
CDR3nt: TGCAGCGTTGAACCACGGGGGCCCGGGGAGCTGTTTTTT
j_gene: TRBJ2-2
d_gene: .
v_gene: TRBV29-1
abundance: .

CDR3aa: CASSYRDRDTDTQYF
CDR3nt: TGTGCCAGCAGCTACCGGGACAGGGACACAGATACGCAGTATTTT
j_gene: TRBJ2-3
d_gene: TRBD1
v_gene: TRBV27
abundance: .

CDR3aa: CAWSAGQDNSPPHF
CDR3nt: TGTGCCTGGAGTGCGGGACAAGATAATTCACCCCCCCACTTT
j_gene: TRBJ1-6
d_gene: .
v_gene: TRBV30
abundance: .

CDR3aa: CASSRGGRIQETQYF
CDR3nt: TGTGCCAGCAGCCGGGGAGGCAGGATCCAAGAGACCCAGTACTTC
j_gene: TRBJ2-5
d_gene: .
v_gene: TRBV14
abundance: few

CDR3aa: CASSLGTSGLQETQYF
CDR3nt: TGCGCCAGCAGCTTGGGGACTAGCGGCCTACAAGAGACCCAGTACTTC
j_gene: TRBJ2-5
d_gene: TRBD2
v_gene: TRBV5-1
abundance: .

CDR3aa: CSARTPEGLFF
CDR3nt: TGCAGTGCTAGGACCCCCGAAGGACTGTTTTTT
j_gene: TRBJ1-4
d_gene: .
v_gene: TRBV20-1
abundance: few

CDR3aa: CASSLADVSINEQFF
CDR3nt: TGCGCCAGCAGCTTGGCTGACGTGTCTATCAATGAGCAGTTCTTC
j_gene: TRBJ2-1
d_gene: .
v_gene: TRBV5-1
abundance: many

CDR3aa: CASMGQGSQPQHF
CDR3nt: TGTGCCAGCATGGGGCAGGGCAGTCAGCCCCAGCATTTT
j_gene: TRBJ1-5
d_gene: .
v_gene: TRBV6-2/TRBV6-3
abundance: few

CDR3aa: CSAYSGGHEKLFF
CDR3nt: TGCAGTGCTTACTCAGGGGGTCATGAAAAACTGTTTTTT
j_gene: TRBJ1-4
d_gene: TRBD1
v_gene: TRBV20-1
abundance: .

CDR3aa: CASSPTVNTEAFF
CDR3nt: TGTGCCAGCAGCCCTACAGTGAACACTGAAGCTTTCTTT
j_gene: TRBJ1-1
d_gene: .
v_gene: TRBV12-3/TRBV12-4
abundance: many

CDR3aa: CASSWGLAGFGELFF
CDR3nt: TGTGCCAGCAGCTGGGGACTAGCGGGCTTCGGGGAGCTGTTTTTT
j_gene: TRBJ2-2
d_gene: TRBD2
v_gene: TRBV5-6
abundance: .

CDR3aa: CASSHIKSLVGEQYF
CDR3nt: TGTGCCAGCAGCCACATAAAGTCTCTGGTGGGGGAGCAGTACTTC
j_gene: TRBJ2-7
d_gene: .
v_gene: TRBV7-2
abundance: .

CDR3aa: CAISAGTGGVYEQYF
CDR3nt: TGTGCCATCAGTGCCGGGACAGGGGGAGTCTACGAGCAGTACTTC
j_gene: TRBJ2-7
d_gene: TRBD1
v_gene: TRBV10-3
abundance: few

CDR3aa: CASSYERGQGTDTQYF
CDR3nt: TGTGCCAGCAGTTACGAGAGGGGGCAAGGCACAGATACGCAGTATTTT
j_gene: TRBJ2-3
d_gene: TRBD1
v_gene: TRBV6-5
abundance: .

CDR3aa: CASSYSTLNYGYTF
CDR3nt: TGTGCCAGCAGTTACTCGACCCTGAACTATGGCTACACCTTC
j_gene: TRBJ1-2
d_gene: .
v_gene: TRBV6-5
abundance: .

CDR3aa: CASLTGQNNEQFF
CDR3nt: TGTGCCAGCCTCACCGGCCAGAACAATGAGCAGTTCTTC
j_gene: TRBJ2-1
d_gene: .
v_gene: TRBV6-2/TRBV6-3
abundance: .

CDR3aa: CASSQDGGGSGEAFF
CDR3nt: TGCGCCAGCAGCCAAGATGGAGGGGGGTCGGGTGAAGCTTTCTTT
j_gene: TRBJ1-1
d_gene: .
v_gene: TRBV4-3
abundance: many

CDR3aa: CSVVRMGASYEQYF
CDR3nt: TGCAGCGTTGTCCGTATGGGGGCAAGCTACGAGCAGTACTTC
j_gene: TRBJ2-7
d_gene: .
v_gene: TRBV29-1
abundance: few

CDR3aa: CASSVGILAEETQYF
CDR3nt: TGTGCCAGCAGCGTAGGGATCCTAGCGGAAGAGACCCAGTACTTC
j_gene: TRBJ2-5
d_gene: TRBD2
v_gene: TRBV9
abundance: few

CDR3aa: CSSDRDAPNEQYF
CDR3nt: TGCAGCTCGGACAGGGATGCCCCCAATGAGCAGTACTTC
j_gene: TRBJ2-5
d_gene: TRBD1
v_gene: TRBV29-1
abundance: few

CDR3aa: CASSLLAGGGQPQHF
CDR3nt: TGTGCCAGCAGTCTACTTGCAGGGGGCGGTCAGCCCCAGCATTTT
j_gene: TRBJ1-5
d_gene: TRBD1
v_gene: TRBV27
abundance: .

CDR3aa: CASSFTGRETQYF
CDR3nt: TGTGCCAGCAGCTTTACAGGGCGGGAGACCCAGTACTTC
j_gene: TRBJ2-5
d_gene: .
v_gene: TRBV12-3/TRBV12-4
abundance: many

CDR3aa: CATSRDYQGGNEQFF
CDR3nt: TGTGCCACCAGCAGAGATTACCAGGGAGGGAATGAGCAGTTCTTC
j_gene: TRBJ2-1
d_gene: TRBD2
v_gene: TRBV15
abundance: .

CDR3aa: CASSSGQNLWDYGYTF
CDR3nt: TGTGCCAGCAGCTCGGGACAGAATCTTTGGGACTATGGCTACACCTTC
j_gene: TRBJ1-2
d_gene: TRBD1
v_gene: TRBV7-2
abundance: many

CDR3aa: CASSRVIAWQETQYF
CDR3nt: TGTGCCAGCAGTCGTGTGATAGCGTGGCAAGAGACCCAGTACTTC
j_gene: TRBJ2-5
d_gene: .
v_gene: TRBV12-3/TRBV12-4
abundance: .

CDR3aa: CAISRDEYGYTF
CDR3nt: TGTGCCATCAGCCGGGACGAATATGGCTACACCTTC
j_gene: TRBJ1-2
d_gene: .
v_gene: TRBV10-3
abundance: few

CDR3aa: CSARGTSGGLVDEQYF
CDR3nt: TGCAGTGCTAGAGGGACTAGCGGGGGGCTTGTGGATGAGCAGTACTTC
j_gene: TRBJ2-5
d_gene: TRBD2
v_gene: TRBV20-1
abundance: few

CDR3aa: CASSLEGFNEKLFF
CDR3nt: TGTGCCAGCAGTTTGGAGGGATTTAATGAAAAACTGTTTTTT
j_gene: TRBJ1-4
d_gene: .
v_gene: TRBV12-3/TRBV12-4
abundance: many

CDR3aa: CASSRFSAGANVLTF
CDR3nt: TGTGCCAGCAGTAGGTTTAGTGCAGGGGCCAACGTCCTGACTTTC
j_gene: TRBJ2-6
d_gene: .
v_gene: TRBV25-1
abundance: few

CDR3aa: CASSRGTVQYF
CDR3nt: TGTGCCAGCAGCAGGGGGACTGTTCAGTACTTC
j_gene: TRBJ2-4
d_gene: .
v_gene: TRBV11-2
abundance: .

CDR3aa: CASSQVRGRGTDTQYF
CDR3nt: TGTGCCAGCAGCCAAGTAAGGGGCCGGGGAACAGATACGCAGTATTTT
j_gene: TRBJ2-3
d_gene: .
v_gene: TRBV4-2
abundance: .

CDR3aa: CASSPPVGASTEAFF
CDR3nt: TGTGCCAGCAGTCCGCCCGTCGGGGCTTCCACTGAAGCTTTCTTT
j_gene: TRBJ1-1
d_gene: .
v_gene: TRBV28
abundance: .